These 25 T cell receptor beta chains originate from one sample sequenced in a study of vaccination and CD4 T cells after COVID-19. The assay that was used to sequence DNA from cultured CD4+ T cells was the Oncomine TCR Beta short-read assay. TCRdb redid the calling of the PCR reads with MiXCR, one entry per CDR3 protein. The repertoire holds 15,000 to 20,000 distinct CDR3 sequences, with about 44% as singletons. Treatment meaning: roughly ten-day PBMC culture with coronavirus spike peptide pools or control peptides (ViraFEST assay). These receptors have no identified antigens. Sample: CD4+ T cells from blood, cultured in vitro, taken before SARS-CoV-2 vaccination. Receptors originate from a human donor who had recovered from COVID-19.

This clonotype came up a few times. The genes are TRBV27 and TRBJ2-6; D call uncertain. V gave up 5 bases and J gave up 3 bases, with 8 bases separating them. Germline V CDR1 and CDR2: MNHEY, SMNVEV (reference sequence). The CDR3 has 14 residues. CDR3 sequence (DNA): TGTGCCAGCAGTCCTCTTTTTGGGGCCAACGTCCTGACTTTC. This sequence encodes CASSPLFGANVLTF.

V gene TRBV27 combines with J gene TRBJ2-2; 8 bases line up with TRBD1. After removal of 5 bases from V and 1 base from J, the junction contained 0 bases not matched to a gene. Germline loops: CDR1 MNHEY, CDR2 SMNVEV (reference sequence). The CDR3 sequence is 14 residues long. This chain's CDR3 is CASSGTGNTGELFF. CDR3 DNA: TGTGCCAGCAGTGGGACAGGGAACACCGGGGAGCTGTTTTTT.

The genes are TRBV6-1 and TRBJ2-1; a possible D gene is TRBD2 (5 bases). This CDR3 is 15 amino acids long. Germline V CDR1 and CDR2: MNHNS, SASEGT. V lost 6 bases and J 0 bases, leaving 12 bases between the germline ends. CDR3 region: CASRTTQSSYNEQFF. In DNA, the CDR3 is TGTGCCAGCAGGACTACTCAGAGCTCCTACAATGAGCAGTTCTTC.

This clonotype has just a few counts. J is TRBJ2-3 and V is TRBV7-2; the D is unclear. V gave up 6 bases and J gave up 5 bases, with 6 bases separating them. CDR1 and CDR2 (germline): SGHTA, FQGNSA. The CDR3 spans 11 residues. CDR3 DNA sequence: TGTGCCAGCAGTAGGGTAGATACGCAGTATTTT. Translating gives CASSRVDTQYF.

This clonotype was seen only once. V is TRBV28 and J is TRBJ2-1, with 7 bases aligning to TRBD2. Germline assignment: CDR1 MDHEN and CDR2 SYDVKM. The J segment lost 5 bases and the V segment lost 4 bases, leaving 8 bases of the junction unmatched. The CDR3 length is 15 residues. CDR3 nucleotides: TGTGCCAGCAGTTCCCGGGAGGCTTACCACAATGAGCAGTTCTTC. Its translation: CASSSREAYHNEQFF.

V gene TRBV10-1 combines with J gene TRBJ2-1, with D tentatively TRBD1 or TRBD2 (5 bases each). The CDR3 consists of 15 residues. Germline CDR1 reads WNHNN; CDR2 reads SYGVQD (reference sequence). Trimming shortened V by 4 bases and J by 10 bases, and 20 bases separated the two germline ends. The CDR3 region is CASSAIRDPGGEQFF. CDR3 nucleotide sequence: TGCGCCAGCAGTGCAATCCGGGACCCAGGAGGCGAGCAGTTCTTC.

Regarding this clonotype: The junction departs from the called germline gene at one end, perhaps through a read error. The chain recombines TRBV30 with TRBJ1-2; tentatively, D is TRBD1 (6 bases). The germline V gene has CDR1 GTSNPN and CDR2 SVGIG (reference sequence). The CDR3 runs 13 residues. The CDR3 DNA reads TGTGCCCGGAGTGAGGGGGGAAACTATGGCTACACCTTC. The encoded protein is CARSEGGNYGYTF.

The rearrangement joins TRBV20-1 to TRBJ1-2, with 10 bases that match TRBD1. Unmatched junction bases numbered 6, after V lost 4 bases and J lost 4 bases. There are 14 residues in the CDR3. CDR1 and CDR2 (germline): DFQATT, SNEGSKA (reference sequence). The CDR3, as DNA: TGCAGTGCTACAAAGGGGACAGGGGTCTATGGCTACACCTTC. Translation: CSATKGTGVYGYTF.

This clonotype was seen only a few times. This rearrangement joins TRBV20-1 to TRBJ1-5, with D possibly TRBD1 on 5 matching bases. CDR1 and CDR2 from the germline V gene are DFQATT and SNEGSKA (reference sequence). The CDR3 has 14 amino acids. Deletions cut 2 bases from V and 0 bases from J, with 8 bases between. CDR3 in amino acids: CSARPGLSNQPQHF. The CDR3 nucleotides are TGCAGTGCTAGACCAGGGCTTAGCAATCAGCCCCAGCATTTT.

This clonotype was found a few times. The V gene is TRBV11-3, the J gene TRBJ1-6, with D uncertain. With 3 bases removed from V and 7 bases from J, the gap between germline ends came to 7 bases. The CDR3 sequence is 13 residues long. Germline V CDR1 and CDR2: SGHNT, YENEEA. The CDR3 nucleotides read TGTGCCAGCAGCTTGTTCGAGAATTCACCCCTCCACTTT. It encodes CASSLFENSPLHF.

The chain has TRBV7-2 and TRBJ1-1; D might be TRBD1 (5 bases). Trimming cost V 5 bases and J 1 base, with 14 bases left between them. This CDR3 spans 15 amino acids. Germline CDR1 and CDR2: SGHTA and FQGNSA. For the CDR3, the DNA is TGTGCCAGCAGCACCCTTCGGGGCGGGAACACTGAAGCTTTCTTT. Translating it yields CASSTLRGGNTEAFF.

V and J are TRBV6-1 and TRBJ1-5; perhaps TRBD1 as D (6 bases). This CDR3 comprises 15 residues. Trimming stripped 5 bases from V and 10 bases from J, with 21 bases between. Looked up from germline, CDR1 is MNHNS and CDR2 is SASEGT. The CDR3, as DNA: TGTGCCAGCAGTAAGACAGGCCTCGTTCCGGGTCCCCAGCATTTT. It is translated as CASSKTGLVPGPQHF.

The genes are TRBV4-2 and TRBJ1-6; tentatively, D is TRBD1 (5 bases). Trimming pared 0 bases from V and 4 bases from J, leaving 7 bases between. Germline loops: CDR1 LGHNA, CDR2 YNFKEQ. There are 15 residues in the CDR3. This chain's CDR3 is CASSQEGPYNSPLHF. CDR3 DNA: TGTGCCAGCAGCCAAGAGGGACCTTATAATTCACCCCTCCACTTT.

This clonotype was counted a few times. CDR3 nucleotide sequence: TGTGCCAGCAGCTTAGAGAGCTACAGAGAGACCCAGTACTTC. Translated, it gives CASSLESYRETQYF. The chain uses TRBV11-2 and TRBJ2-5; D is uncertain. From germline, CDR1 is SGHAT and CDR2 FQNNGV. Trimming took off 0 bases at V and 4 bases at J, with 9 bases between the two ends. The CDR3 length is 14 residues. The full variable domain, in which reference TRBV11-2 and TRBJ2-5 provide the parts outside the CDR3, is EAGVAQSPRYKIIEKRQSVAFWCNPISGHATLYWYQQILGQGPKLLIQFQNNGVVDDSQLPKDRFSAERLKGVDSTLKIQPAKLEDSAVYLCASSLESYRETQYFGPGTRLLVL.

The J gene is TRBJ2-3, the V gene TRBV7-9, with D possibly being TRBD2 (6 bases). Germline CDR1 reads SEHNR; CDR2 reads FQNEAQ (reference sequence). Trimming took 1 base from V and 0 from J, leaving 11 bases between them. The CDR3 extends over 16 amino acids. The CDR3 is CASSLVSGGSTDTQYF. Written as DNA, the CDR3 is TGTGCCAGCAGCTTAGTTAGCGGAGGGAGCACAGATACGCAGTATTTT. The variable domain in full, completed from reference TRBV7-9 and TRBJ2-3, reads DTGVSQNPRHKITKRGQNVTFRCDPISEHNRLYWYRQTLGQGPEFLTYFQNEAQLEKSRLLSDRFSAERPKGSFSTLEIQRTEQGDSAMYLCASSLVSGGSTDTQYFGPGTRLTVL.

The chain combines TRBV20-1 with TRBJ1-3; D uncertain. CDR1 and CDR2 (germline): DFQATT, SNEGSKA (reference sequence). This CDR3 contains 16 residues. Trimming stripped 0 bases from V and 2 bases from J, with 14 bases between. CDR3: CSARDPFKGPGNTIYF. The CDR3 DNA reads as TGCAGTGCTAGAGATCCGTTTAAGGGCCCTGGAAACACCATATATTTT.

The gene calls are TRBV12-3 or TRBV12-4 and TRBJ2-4; D is unresolved. Deletions cut 5 bases from V and 3 bases from J, with 11 bases between. The CDR3 sequence is 14 residues long. CDR3 region: CASSLRIVKNIQYF. The CDR3 nucleotides are TGTGCCAGCAGTCTAAGAATTGTCAAAAACATTCAGTACTTC.

This clonotype was counted a few times. This chain uses TRBV19 with TRBJ1-2; maybe TRBD1 (5 bases). Trimming took 3 bases from V and 4 from J, leaving 12 bases between them. The CDR3 consists of 14 residues. CDR1 LNHDA and CDR2 SQIVND come from the germline V gene (reference sequence). CDR3 nucleotides: TGTGCCAGTAGTATTCCCGCCGACAGCTATGGCTACACCTTC. As protein: CASSIPADSYGYTF.

This chain links TRBV2 with TRBJ2-2; no definite D call. This CDR3 is built from 15 residues. CDR1 is SNHLY, CDR2 FYNNEI, per germline. V was trimmed by 0 bases and J by 5 bases, leaving 10 bases between them. The CDR3 coding sequence is TGTGCCAGCAGTGAAGCCCGGACGGGTACCGGGGAGCTGTTTTTT. It codes for CASSEARTGTGELFF.

The chain couples TRBV6-5 to TRBJ1-1; 7 nucleotides align to TRBD1. Germline V gene lookup returns CDR1 MNHEY and CDR2 SVGAGI. The CDR3 runs to 15 residues. With V trimmed by 0 bases and J by 4 bases, 5 bases remained unmatched. The CDR3 sequence is CASSYSGTVSTEAFF. The CDR3 DNA sequence: TGTGCCAGCAGTTACTCAGGGACAGTGAGCACTGAAGCTTTCTTT.

The CDR3 region is CSARVSGGDTQYF. The CDR3 DNA is TGCAGTGCTAGAGTATCCGGGGGAGATACGCAGTATTTT. This chain uses TRBV20-1 with TRBJ2-3; D may be TRBD2 (6 bases). CDR1 is DFQATT and CDR2 is SNEGSKA in the germline V gene (reference sequence). There are 13 residues in the CDR3. Between the trimmed V and J ends, which lost 1 base and 5 bases, there was a span of 10 bases.

This clonotype was seen only a few times. V is TRBV19 and J is TRBJ2-5, with D tentatively TRBD1 (6 bases). Per the germline V gene, CDR1 is LNHDA and CDR2 is SQIVND (reference sequence). The CDR3 is made up of 14 amino acids. Deletions cut 5 bases from V and 5 bases from J, with 15 bases between. For the CDR3, the DNA is TGTGCCAGTAGTCCAACGAGAGGGGGTGAGACCCAGTACTTC. It translates to CASSPTRGGETQYF.

This rearrangement joins TRBV20-1 to TRBJ1-1; maybe TRBD1 (5 bases). CDR3 length: 14 residues. Trimming cost V 3 bases and J 4 bases, with 15 bases left between them. The germline V gene encodes CDR1 DFQATT and CDR2 SNEGSKA (reference sequence). CDR3 amino acids: CSARNRPSSTEAFF. In DNA, the CDR3 is TGCAGTGCTAGGAACAGGCCCTCTTCCACTGAAGCTTTCTTT.

CDR3 protein: CASSSPGGTEAFF. In nucleotides, the CDR3 is TGTGCCAGCAGCTCCCCGGGGGGCACTGAAGCTTTCTTT. This chain uses TRBV5-6 with TRBJ1-1, with D possibly matching TRBD1 (5 bases). The germline V gene has CDR1 SGHDT and CDR2 YYEEEE. Trimming shortened V by 3 bases and J by 4 bases, and 10 bases separated the two germline ends. The CDR3 totals 13 residues.

The V call is TRBV27, the J call TRBJ1-2; 7 nucleotides agree with TRBD1. The CDR3 runs to 18 residues. The V gene end was trimmed by 3 bases and the J gene end by 8 bases; junction bases not matched to a gene: 21. Germline values: CDR1 MNHEY, CDR2 SMNVEV (reference sequence). The CDR3 region has the DNA TGTGCCAGCAGTTTGGGGCAACCTGGGACAGCCGGTGGAGTCGGCTACACCTTC. Translation: CASSLGQPGTAGGVGYTF.